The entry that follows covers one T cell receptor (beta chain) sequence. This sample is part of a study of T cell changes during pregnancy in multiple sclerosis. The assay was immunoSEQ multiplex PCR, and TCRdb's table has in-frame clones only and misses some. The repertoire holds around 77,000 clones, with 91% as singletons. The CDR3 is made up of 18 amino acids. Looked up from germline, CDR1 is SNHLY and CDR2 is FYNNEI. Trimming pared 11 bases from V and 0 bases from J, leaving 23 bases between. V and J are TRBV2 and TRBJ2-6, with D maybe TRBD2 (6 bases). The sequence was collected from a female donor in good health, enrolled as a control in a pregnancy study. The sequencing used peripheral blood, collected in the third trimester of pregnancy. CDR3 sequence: CASHPPGLPSSGANVLTF. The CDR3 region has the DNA TGTGCCTCACACCCACCGGGACTTCCTAGCTCTGGGGCCAACGTCCTGACTTTC.